This paragraph covers one T cell receptor (beta chain) sequence. No antigen is known for it. Preparation of the TCRbeta library was carried out with unique molecular identifiers. TCRdb passed the PCR reads through MiXCR, listing each CDR3 protein once. Altogether more than 200,000 distinct CDR3 sequences are present, about 26% being singletons, with the ten largest covering less than 3.5%. The sample comes from a study of T-cell reconstitution after alpha-beta-depleted transplantation in children. General study points: Reports say that about two months after transplant, the alpha-beta T cells came out of several hundred graft clones that had expanded. At the one-year point after transplant, T-cell counts and TCRbeta diversity were found to come mostly from T cells that had been newly produced. There were some patients whose high TCRbeta diversity at day 60 came from surviving recipient T cells and thymic progenitors.

Sequences were derived from PBMCs, sampled before TCRalphabeta/CD19-depleted stem cell transplant. The TCR originated in a girl aged 2 to 9 with Fanconi anemia, due to receive a stem cell transplant.

The CDR3 DNA reads as TGTGCCAGCAGGCCTACGTCATCCCCCTCCTACGAGCAGTACTTC. This codes for CASRPTSSPSYEQYF. This chain connects TRBV6-2 or TRBV6-3 to TRBJ2-7, with D hard to call. The CDR3 contains 15 residues. Trimming cost V 6 bases and J 0 bases, with 15 bases left between them. Germline assignment: CDR1 MNHEY and CDR2 SVGEGT.